This entry is about one T cell receptor beta chain. Method: immunoSEQ multiplex PCR; TCRdb's copy keeps in-frame clones and lacks some. The table records over 10,000 clones, around 75% of them present only once. The time point is: after neoadjuvant nivolumab, at surgical resection. The sample originates from a study of neoadjuvant anti-PD-1 for oral cavity cancer. The receptor was isolated from a person between 40 and 79 years old with oral cavity squamous cell carcinoma. The sequencing used PBMCs, collected after nivolumab (anti-PD-1) treatment.

The CDR3 here is CSSVWGNTIYF. The CDR3 DNA sequence: TGCAGCTCCGTGTGGGGAAACACCATATATTTT. The chain couples TRBV29-1 to TRBJ1-3, with unresolved D. The CDR3 totals 11 residues. The V end lost 8 bases, the J end lost 4 bases, and 9 bases lay between the germline ends. The germline V gene has CDR1 SQVTM and CDR2 ANQGSEA.